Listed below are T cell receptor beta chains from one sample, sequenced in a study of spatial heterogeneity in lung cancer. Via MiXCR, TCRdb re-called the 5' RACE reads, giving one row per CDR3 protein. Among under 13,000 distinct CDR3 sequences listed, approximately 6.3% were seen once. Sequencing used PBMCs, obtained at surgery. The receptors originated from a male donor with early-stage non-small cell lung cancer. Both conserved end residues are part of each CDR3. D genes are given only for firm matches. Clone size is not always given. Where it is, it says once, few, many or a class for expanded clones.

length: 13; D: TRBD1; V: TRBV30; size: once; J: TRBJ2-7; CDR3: CAWGRTGGNEQYF; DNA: TGTGCCTGGGGAAGGACAGGGGGCAACGAGCAGTACTTC
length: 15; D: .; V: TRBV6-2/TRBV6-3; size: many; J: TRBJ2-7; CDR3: CASSYSGTEAYEQYF; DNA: TGTGCCAGCAGTTACTCGGGGACCGAAGCCTACGAGCAGTACTTC
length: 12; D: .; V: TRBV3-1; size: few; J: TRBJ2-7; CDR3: CASSQVNYEQYF; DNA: TGTGCCAGCAGCCAAGTGAACTACGAGCAGTACTTC
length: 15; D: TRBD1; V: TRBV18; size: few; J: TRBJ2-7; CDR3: CASSPGTGNFYEQYF; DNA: TGTGCCAGCTCGCCCGGGACAGGAAACTTCTACGAGCAGTACTTC
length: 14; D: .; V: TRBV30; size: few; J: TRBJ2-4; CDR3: CASTRSLAKNIQYF; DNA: TGTGCCTCTACTAGGTCCCTAGCCAAAAACATCCAGTACTTC
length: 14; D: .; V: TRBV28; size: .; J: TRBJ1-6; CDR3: CASSRNKPGSPLHF; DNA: TGTGCCAGCAGTCGGAATAAACCAGGTTCACCCCTCCACTTT
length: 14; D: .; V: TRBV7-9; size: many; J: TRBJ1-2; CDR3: CTGAEAISNYGYTF; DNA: TGCACGGGGGCAGAAGCCATTTCTAACTATGGCTACACCTTC
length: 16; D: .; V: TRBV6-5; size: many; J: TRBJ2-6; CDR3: CASTWSSKGGANVLTF; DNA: TGTGCCAGCACTTGGAGTAGTAAAGGTGGGGCCAACGTCCTGACTTTC
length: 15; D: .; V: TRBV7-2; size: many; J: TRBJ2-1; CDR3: CASSPRGGYRDEQFF; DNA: TGTGCCAGCAGCCCCCGTGGAGGGTATCGCGATGAGCAGTTCTTC
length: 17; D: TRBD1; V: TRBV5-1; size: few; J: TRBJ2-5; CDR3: CASSPTLLDRGRSTQYF; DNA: TGCGCCAGCAGCCCAACTCTATTGGACAGGGGCCGCTCGACCCAGTACTTC
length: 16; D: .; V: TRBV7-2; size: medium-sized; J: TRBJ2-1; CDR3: CASSLMDLSYHNEQFF; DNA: TGTGCCAGCAGCTTAATGGACCTTAGCTACCACAATGAGCAGTTCTTC
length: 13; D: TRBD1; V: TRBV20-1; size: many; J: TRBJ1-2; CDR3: CSGAGTGGRGYTF; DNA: TGCAGTGGAGCCGGGACAGGGGGGCGCGGCTACACCTTC
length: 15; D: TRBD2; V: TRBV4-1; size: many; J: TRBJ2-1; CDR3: CASSHPGLAYNEQFF; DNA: TGCGCCAGCAGCCATCCGGGACTAGCTTACAATGAGCAGTTCTTC
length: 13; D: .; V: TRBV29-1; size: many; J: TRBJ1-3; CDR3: CSCRGASGNTIYF; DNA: TGCAGCTGCCGGGGGGCCTCTGGAAACACCATATATTTT
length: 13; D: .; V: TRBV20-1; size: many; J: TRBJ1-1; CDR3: CSARTRGVSEAFF; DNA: TGCAGTGCTAGAACTAGAGGGGTATCTGAAGCTTTCTTT
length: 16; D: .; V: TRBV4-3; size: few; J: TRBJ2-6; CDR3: CASSQDVYSGANVLTF; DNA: TGCGCCAGCAGCCAAGATGTGTACTCTGGGGCCAACGTCCTGACTTTC
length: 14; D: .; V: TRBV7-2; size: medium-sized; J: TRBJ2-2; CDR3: CASSFEGTPGELFF; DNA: TGTGCCAGCAGCTTTGAAGGGACACCTGGGGAGCTGTTTTTT
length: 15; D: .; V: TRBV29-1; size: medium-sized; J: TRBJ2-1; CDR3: CSAETFDTEYNEQFF; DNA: TGCAGCGCCGAAACCTTCGACACAGAATACAATGAGCAGTTCTTC
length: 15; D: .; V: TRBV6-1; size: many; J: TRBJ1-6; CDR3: CASSEASRGYSPLHF; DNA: TGTGCCAGCAGTGAAGCATCCAGGGGATATTCACCCCTCCACTTT
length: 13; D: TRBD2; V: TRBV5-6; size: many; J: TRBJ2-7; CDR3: CASSFTSADEQYF; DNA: TGTGCCAGCAGCTTCACTAGCGCGGACGAGCAGTACTTC
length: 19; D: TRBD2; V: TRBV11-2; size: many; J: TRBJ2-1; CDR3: CASSLPPPLAGVLYNEQFF; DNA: TGTGCCAGCAGCTTACCGCCCCCTCTAGCGGGGGTCTTGTACAATGAGCAGTTCTTC
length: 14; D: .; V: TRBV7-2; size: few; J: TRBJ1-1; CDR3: CASSLDGSSTEAFF; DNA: TGTGCCAGCAGCTTAGATGGTTCAAGCACTGAAGCTTTCTTT
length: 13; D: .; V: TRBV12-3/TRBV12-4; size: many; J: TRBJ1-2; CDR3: CASSDRSSSGYTF; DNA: TGTGCCAGCAGTGACCGATCTTCTTCCGGCTACACCTTC
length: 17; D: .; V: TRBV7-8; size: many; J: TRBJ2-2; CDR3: CASSLEARGVAAGELFF; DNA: TGTGCCAGCAGCTTAGAGGCGAGGGGGGTGGCCGCCGGGGAGCTGTTTTTT
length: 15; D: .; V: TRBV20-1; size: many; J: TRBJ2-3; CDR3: CSASVAGGPADTQYF; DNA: TGCAGTGCTAGCGTGGCCGGGGGCCCGGCAGATACGCAGTATTTT
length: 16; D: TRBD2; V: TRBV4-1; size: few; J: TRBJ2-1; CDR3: CASSQDFGLAGKGQFF; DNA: TGCGCCAGCAGCCAAGATTTTGGACTAGCGGGAAAGGGGCAGTTCTTC
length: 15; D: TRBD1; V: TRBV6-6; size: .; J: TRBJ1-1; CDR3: CASSYSQGAHTEAFF; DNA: TGTGCCAGCAGTTACTCACAGGGGGCGCACACTGAAGCTTTCTTT
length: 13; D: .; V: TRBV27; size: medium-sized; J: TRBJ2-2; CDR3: CASSLMETGELFF; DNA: TGTGCCAGCAGTTTAATGGAGACCGGGGAGCTGTTTTTT
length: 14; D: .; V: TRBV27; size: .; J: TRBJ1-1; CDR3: CASSLRRPNTEAFF; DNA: TGTGCCAGCAGTTTACGACGGCCGAACACTGAAGCTTTCTTT
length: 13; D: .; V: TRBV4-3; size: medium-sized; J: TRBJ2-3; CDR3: CASSHDATDTQYF; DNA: TGCGCCAGCAGCCACGATGCCACAGATACGCAGTATTTT
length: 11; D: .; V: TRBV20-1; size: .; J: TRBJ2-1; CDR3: CSAQTSNEQFF; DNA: TGCAGTGCCCAGACTAGCAATGAGCAGTTCTTC
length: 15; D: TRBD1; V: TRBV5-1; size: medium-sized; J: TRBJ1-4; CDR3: CASSRTGTGVEKLFF; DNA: TGCGCCAGCAGCAGAACCGGGACAGGTGTGGAAAAACTGTTTTTT
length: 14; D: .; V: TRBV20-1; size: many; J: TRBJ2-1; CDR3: CSARGDTTYNEQFF; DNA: TGCAGTGCGAGGGGGGATACTACGTACAATGAGCAGTTCTTC
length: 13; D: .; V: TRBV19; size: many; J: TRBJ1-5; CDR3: CATSLQGGQPQHF; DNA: TGTGCCACTTCTTTACAGGGTGGACAGCCCCAGCATTTT
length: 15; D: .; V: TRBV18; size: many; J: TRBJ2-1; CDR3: CASSPRVSGDNEQFF; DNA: TGTGCCAGCTCACCGCGGGTGTCTGGGGACAATGAGCAGTTCTTC
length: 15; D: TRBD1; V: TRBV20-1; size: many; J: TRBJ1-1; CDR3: CSAGSRGQLNTEAFF; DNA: TGCAGTGCTGGGAGCCGGGGACAGTTGAACACTGAAGCTTTCTTT
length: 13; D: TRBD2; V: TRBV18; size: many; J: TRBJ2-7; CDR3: CASSLAGDYEQYF; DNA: TGTGCCAGCTCTTTGGCGGGAGATTACGAGCAGTACTTC
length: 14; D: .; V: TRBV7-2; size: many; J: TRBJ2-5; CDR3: CASSLGGSQGTQYF; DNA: TGTGCCAGCAGCTTAGGCGGCAGTCAAGGGACCCAGTACTTC
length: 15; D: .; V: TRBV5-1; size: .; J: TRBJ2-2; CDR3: CASSLIRATTGELFF; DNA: TGCGCCAGCAGCTTGATTCGGGCGACCACCGGGGAGCTGTTTTTT
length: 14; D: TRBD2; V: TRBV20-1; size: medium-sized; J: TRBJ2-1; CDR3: CSARETSGRPIQFF; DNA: TGCAGTGCTAGAGAAACTAGCGGGAGGCCTATTCAGTTCTTC
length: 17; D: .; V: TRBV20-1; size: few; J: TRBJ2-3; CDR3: CSASATLVVGATDTQYF; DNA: TGCAGTGCTAGCGCAACCCTCGTAGTAGGGGCAACAGATACGCAGTATTTT
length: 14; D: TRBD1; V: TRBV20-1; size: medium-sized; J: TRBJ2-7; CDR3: CSARWTGRSYEQYF; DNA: TGCAGTGCTAGATGGACAGGGCGGTCCTACGAGCAGTACTTC
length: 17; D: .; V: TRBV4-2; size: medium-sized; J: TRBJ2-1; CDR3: CASSHQMTLSLYNEQFF; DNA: TGTGCCAGCAGCCACCAGATGACACTGTCCCTTTACAATGAGCAGTTCTTC
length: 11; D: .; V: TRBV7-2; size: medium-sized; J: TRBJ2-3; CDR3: CASSLADTQYF; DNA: TGTGCCAGCAGCTTGGCAGATACGCAGTATTTT
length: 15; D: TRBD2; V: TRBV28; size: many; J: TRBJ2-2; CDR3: CASSSSGSGTGELFF; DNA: TGTGCCAGCAGTTCTAGCGGATCTGGTACCGGGGAGCTGTTTTTT